This TCR beta chain is drawn from a study of cytomegalovirus exposure and HLA in healthy donors (TCRdb year 2017). A note on the overall study: A later analysis indicated that the roughly 120 validation repertoires were generated on the platform also employed for the 700 or so repertoires of the first cohort. The study aimed to test whether signatures of past pathogen exposure could be identified by cataloging public T cell receptors. In addition to the first cohort of several hundred subjects, a separate validation cohort of approximately 130 different subjects was used. High-throughput TCR immunosequencing, statistical association of individual TCRs with disease status, and machine learning were combined to predict cytomegalovirus infection status. What the study reported, not specific to this receptor: It was suggested by the authors that the approach could potentially be generalized to other disease states and immunological phenotypes. A later analysis had no HLA typing for the validation cohort, so co-occurrence there was scored across all 110 or so repertoires. In vitro tests confirmed that a few of the cytomegalovirus-associated TCR beta chains recognize cytomegalovirus antigens. The classifier was reported to diagnose cytomegalovirus status with high specificity and sensitivity in both the original and validation cohorts. The study listed 164 TCR beta chains as associated with cytomegalovirus. Most TCR sequences were observed very rarely across donors, whereas some public TCRs were present in many individuals. Of the cluster scores, roughly 95% were above 0 in a later analysis, which found that TCRs clustered in the first cohort also tended to co-occur in the 95 to 150 validation repertoires.

The library relied on the immunoSEQ multiplex PCR assay. Concerning the study's data processing: A statistical classification framework was developed to diagnose cytomegalovirus status using the catalog of TCR beta chain sequences. TCRdb mirrors the immuneACCESS table, restricted to in-frame sequences. Some clones are absent from its copies; in checked studies, under half trace to an unresolved V gene, and the reason for the others is unknown. The V and J calls and clone size are taken from that table; D and trimming were inferred from the DNA. Here the sample has about 160,000 clones; approximately 90% occur a single time. The biggest ten clones account for 2.5% to 3.5% of the sample. The donors were included in the validation cohort of 130 or so subjects, a group kept apart from the roughly 700-subject first cohort. Trimming accounts for 5 bases at V and 10 bases at J, while the number of junction bases matched to no gene is 10. CDR1 is given as MNHEY and CDR2 as SMNVEV, both from the germline V gene (reference sequence). The CDR3, from cysteine to phenylalanine, totals 16 residues. Only the CDR3 part of the read is kept: 48 bases, read in frame from the first base.

For this clone: The antigen it binds to is not known. Base qualities are not at hand, and no much larger clone is one base apart.

Specimen: PBMCs. This receptor was taken from a man younger than 35 in good health and CMV-seronegative. The chain is assembled from TRBV27 and TRBJ2-1, and TRBD2 aligns with 14 junction nucleotides. The CDR3 region has the sequence CASSPPGTSGSREQFF. The DNA sequence reads TGTGCCAGCAGTCCCCCCGGGACTAGCGGGAGTCGGGAGCAGTTCTTC.